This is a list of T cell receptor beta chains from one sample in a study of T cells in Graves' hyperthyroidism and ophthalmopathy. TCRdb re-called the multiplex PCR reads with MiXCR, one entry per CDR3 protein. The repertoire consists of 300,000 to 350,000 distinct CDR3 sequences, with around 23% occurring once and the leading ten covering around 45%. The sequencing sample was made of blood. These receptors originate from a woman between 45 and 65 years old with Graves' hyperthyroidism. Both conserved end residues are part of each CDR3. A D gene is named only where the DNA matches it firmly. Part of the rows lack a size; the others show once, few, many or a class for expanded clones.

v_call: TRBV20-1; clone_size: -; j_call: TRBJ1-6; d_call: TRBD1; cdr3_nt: TGCAGTGCTAGAGATCTCGGGTCGGACAGGATCAATTCACCCCTCCACTTT; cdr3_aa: CSARDLGSDRINSPLHF
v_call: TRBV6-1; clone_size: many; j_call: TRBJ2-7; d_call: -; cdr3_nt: TGTGCCAGCAGTCCCCTGGGGCAGGGAAGCGAGCAGTACTTC; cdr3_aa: CASSPLGQGSEQYF
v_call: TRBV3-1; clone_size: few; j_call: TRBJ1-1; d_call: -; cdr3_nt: TGTGCCAGCAGCCAACAGGGCGGTGAAGCTTTCTTT; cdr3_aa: CASSQQGGEAFF
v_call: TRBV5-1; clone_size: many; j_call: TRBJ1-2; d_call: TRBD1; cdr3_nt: TGCGCCAGCAGCGCTACAGGGGATGGCTACACCTTC; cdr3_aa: CASSATGDGYTF
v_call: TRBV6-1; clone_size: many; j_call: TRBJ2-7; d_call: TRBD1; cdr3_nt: TGTGCCAGCAGTGAAAGCGGACAGGGGTCGTACGAGCAGTACTTC; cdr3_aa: CASSESGQGSYEQYF
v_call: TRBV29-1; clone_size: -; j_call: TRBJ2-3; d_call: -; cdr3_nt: TGCAGCGTTGATGTGGGGGGGGGCCCGGGTACGCAGTATTTT; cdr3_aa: CSVDVGGGPGTQYF
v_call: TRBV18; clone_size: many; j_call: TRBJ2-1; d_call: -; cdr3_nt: TGTGCCAGCTCAATGACCCATGGGAATGAGCAGTTCTTC; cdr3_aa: CASSMTHGNEQFF
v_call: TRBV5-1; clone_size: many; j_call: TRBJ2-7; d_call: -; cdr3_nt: TGCGCCAGCAGTGGGGGGGCCCTCTACGAGCAGTACTTC; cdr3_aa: CASSGGALYEQYF
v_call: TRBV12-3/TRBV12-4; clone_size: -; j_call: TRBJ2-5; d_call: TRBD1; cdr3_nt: TGTGCCAGCAGTCCATCACAGGGGCCGGGGGAGACCCAGTACTTC; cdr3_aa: CASSPSQGPGETQYF
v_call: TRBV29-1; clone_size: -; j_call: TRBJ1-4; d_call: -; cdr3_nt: TGCAGTGACAGCTCTAAGACAGTACATAATGAAAAACTGTTTTTT; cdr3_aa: CSDSSKTVHNEKLFF
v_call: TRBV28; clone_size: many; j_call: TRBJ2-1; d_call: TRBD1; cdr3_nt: TGTGCCAGCAGTTTTCGGACAGGGGGGCAGTTCTTC; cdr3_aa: CASSFRTGGQFF
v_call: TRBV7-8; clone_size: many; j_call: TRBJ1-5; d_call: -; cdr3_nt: TGTGCCAGCAGCTTAGGGGCACGGGTCGGAAGCAATCAGCCCCAGCATTTT; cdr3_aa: CASSLGARVGSNQPQHF
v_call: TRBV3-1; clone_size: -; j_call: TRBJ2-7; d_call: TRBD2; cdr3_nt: TGTGCCAGCAGAAAGGGACTAGCGGGCCCCTACGAGCAGTACTTC; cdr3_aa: CASRKGLAGPYEQYF
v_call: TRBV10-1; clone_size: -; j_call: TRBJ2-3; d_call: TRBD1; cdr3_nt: TGCGCCAGCAGTGGGAAGACAGGGGAGGTCAGAAATACGCAGTATTTT; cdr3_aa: CASSGKTGEVRNTQYF
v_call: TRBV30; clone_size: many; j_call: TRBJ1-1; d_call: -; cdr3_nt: TGTGCCTCCGCCTGGGGCACTGAAGCTTTCTTT; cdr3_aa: CASAWGTEAFF
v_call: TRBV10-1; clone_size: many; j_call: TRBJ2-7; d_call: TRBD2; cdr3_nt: TGCGCCAGCAGTGACCAGCCAGTAGCGGGGGAGCAGTACTTC; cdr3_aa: CASSDQPVAGEQYF
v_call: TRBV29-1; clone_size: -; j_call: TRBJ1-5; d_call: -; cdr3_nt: TGCAGCGTTGGCAGGGAGAACAATCAGCCCCAGCATTTT; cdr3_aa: CSVGRENNQPQHF
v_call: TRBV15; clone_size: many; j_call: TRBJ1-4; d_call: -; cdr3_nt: TGTGCCACCAGCACGGGGTCAACTAATGAAAAACTGTTTTTT; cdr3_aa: CATSTGSTNEKLFF
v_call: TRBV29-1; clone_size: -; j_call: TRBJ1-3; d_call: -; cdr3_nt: TGCAGCGGGGACATTGGAAACACCATATATTTT; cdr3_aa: CSGDIGNTIYF
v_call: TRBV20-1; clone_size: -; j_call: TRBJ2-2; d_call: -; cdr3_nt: TGCAGTGCTTATGATCTGATAGCGCCGACGAACACCGGGGAGCTGTTTTTT; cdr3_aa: CSAYDLIAPTNTGELFF
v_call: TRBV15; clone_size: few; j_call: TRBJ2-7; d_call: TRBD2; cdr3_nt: TGTGCCACCAGCACCCGACTAGCGGGGACCTCCTACGAGCAGTACTTC; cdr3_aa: CATSTRLAGTSYEQYF
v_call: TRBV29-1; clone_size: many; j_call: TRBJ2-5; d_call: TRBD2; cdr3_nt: TGCAGCGTTGAAGCCAAGGGACTAGCCCTGGGCGAGACCCAGTACTTC; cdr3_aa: CSVEAKGLALGETQYF
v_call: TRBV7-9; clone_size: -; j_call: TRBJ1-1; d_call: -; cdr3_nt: TGTGCCAGCAGCATACAGGGACACACTGAAGCTTTCTTT; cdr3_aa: CASSIQGHTEAFF
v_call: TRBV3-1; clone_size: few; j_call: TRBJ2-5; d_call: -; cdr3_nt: TGTGCCAGCAGCCAAGGGCCTGGGCCGGGGGAGACCCAGTACTTC; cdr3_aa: CASSQGPGPGETQYF
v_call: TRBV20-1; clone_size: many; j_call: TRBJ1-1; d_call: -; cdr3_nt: TGCAGTGCCAGCTACGGGACGAACACTGAAGCTTTCTTT; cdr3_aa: CSASYGTNTEAFF
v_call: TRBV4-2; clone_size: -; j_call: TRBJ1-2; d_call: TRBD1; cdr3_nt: TGTGCCAGCAGCCAAGATCTTTGGACAGGGGCTAAACTAAGTGGCTACACCTTC; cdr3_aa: CASSQDLWTGAKLSGYTF
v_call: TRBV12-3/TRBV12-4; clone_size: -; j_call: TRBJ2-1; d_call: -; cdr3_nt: TGTGCCAGCAGTTTGGAACTTAGCTTGAATGAGCAGTTCTTC; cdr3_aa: CASSLELSLNEQFF
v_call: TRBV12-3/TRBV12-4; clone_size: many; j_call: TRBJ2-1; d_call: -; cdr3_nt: TGTGCCAGCAGTTTCCGGGACCCGCAGTTCTTC; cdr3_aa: CASSFRDPQFF
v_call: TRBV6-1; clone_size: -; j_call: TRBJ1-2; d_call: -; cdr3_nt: TGTGCCAGCTTCGAGGGGAGGCTTAATAGCTATGGCTACACCTTC; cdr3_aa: CASFEGRLNSYGYTF
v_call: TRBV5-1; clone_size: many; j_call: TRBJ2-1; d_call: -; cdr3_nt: TGCGCCAGCAGCGAGACTAGCAATGAGCAGTTCTTC; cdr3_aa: CASSETSNEQFF
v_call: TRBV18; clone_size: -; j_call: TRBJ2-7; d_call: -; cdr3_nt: TGTGCCAGCTCACCAAAATCTGGATCTAACGAGCAGTACTTC; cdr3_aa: CASSPKSGSNEQYF